A selection of T cell receptor beta chains follows, all from one sample in a study of blood T cell repertoires in COVID-19. Generated by immunoSEQ multiplex PCR, the TCRdb table keeps only in-frame clones and is missing some. The sample has fewer than 130,000 clones; roughly 80% are singletons. Material for sequencing was peripheral blood. The receptors shown here come from a man aged 65 to 79 with active or convalescent COVID-19. Both conserved end residues are part of each CDR3. Each record gives: D gene, J gene, clone size, V gene, CDR3 DNA, CDR3 protein. D genes are given only for firm matches. Expanded clones get a size class; other rows say once, few or many, or leave the size out.

.	TRBJ1-6	.	TRBV5-5	TGTGCCAGCAGCTTTGGCATGGATAATTCACCCCTCCACTTT	CASSFGMDNSPLHF
TRBD1	TRBJ2-1	.	TRBV11-2	TGTGCCAGCAGCGGACGGACAGGGGCGTCCTACAATGAGCAGTTCTTC	CASSGRTGASYNEQFF
.	TRBJ2-7	.	TRBV14	TGTGCCAGCAGCCAAAACGGACAGTCTAGAGGCTACGAGCAGTACTTC	CASSQNGQSRGYEQYF
.	TRBJ1-1	.	TRBV6-5	TGTGCCAGCAGTTACTCTGGCAGTGGAGCTTTCTTT	CASSYSGSGAFF
TRBD2	TRBJ2-1	.	TRBV4-2	TGTGCCAGCAGACCTAGCGGAAGCTCCTACAATGAGCAGTTCTTC	CASRPSGSSYNEQFF
.	TRBJ1-1	.	TRBV20-1	TGCAGGGCCGTGGGGGGGTCTGAAGCTTTCTTT	CRAVGGSEAFF
.	TRBJ1-1	.	TRBV29-1	TGCAGCGTTGCGAAGGACATCTACGTGAACACTGAAGCTTTCTTT	CSVAKDIYVNTEAFF
.	TRBJ2-5	.	TRBV21-1	TGTGCCAGCAGTGGAATAGACAGGCGAAACCAGACCCAGTACTTC	CASSGIDRRNQTQYF
.	TRBJ2-1	.	TRBV5-1	TGCGCCAGCAGCCCCCGCCCCAGTCCCTATGAGCAGTTCTTC	CASSPRPSPYEQFF
TRBD1	TRBJ2-4	.	TRBV18	TGTGCCAGCTCACTACAAGACAGGGTCAACAGCATTCAGTACTTC	CASSLQDRVNSIQYF
.	TRBJ1-6	.	TRBV27	TGTGCCAGCAGTTTAGGGCACGACAATTCACCCCTCCACTTT	CASSLGHDNSPLHF
TRBD1	TRBJ2-1	once	TRBV2	TGTGCCAGCAGCCAGGGGGCGTACAATGAGCAGTTCTTC	CASSQGAYNEQFF
TRBD2	TRBJ2-1	once	TRBV19	TGTGCCAGTAGTCCCGGGACTACCTACAATGAGCAGTTCTTC	CASSPGTTYNEQFF
TRBD2	TRBJ2-2	.	TRBV30	TGTGCCTGGAGTGCGACTAGCGAGACCGGGGAGCTGTTTTTT	CAWSATSETGELFF
.	TRBJ2-7	.	TRBV4-1	TGCGCCAGCAGCTATTTGGGGGGGCCCGCGTCCTACGAGCAGTACTTC	CASSYLGGPASYEQYF
TRBD1	TRBJ2-2	.	TRBV28	TGTGCCAGCAGCGAATTGCCGGGACAGGGGGCGCGTACCGGGGAGCTGTTTTTT	CASSELPGQGARTGELFF
.	TRBJ1-2	few	TRBV11-2	TGTGCCAGCAGCTCGGGGGGTAACTATGGCTACACCTTC	CASSSGGNYGYTF
TRBD2	TRBJ2-7	.	TRBV6-6	TGTGCCAGCAGTCCCGACGGGACTAGCAACGAGCAGTACTTC	CASSPDGTSNEQYF
.	TRBJ2-1	.	TRBV6-5	TGTGCCAGTCGGGGGACCTCCTACAATGAGCAGTTCTTC	CASRGTSYNEQFF
.	TRBJ2-1	.	TRBV11-3	TGTGCCAGCAGCTTAGCGGGGTACTACAATGAGCAGTTCTTC	CASSLAGYYNEQFF
.	TRBJ1-1	.	TRBV3-1/TRBV3-2	TGTGCCAGCAGCCAAGACAGTGGAGGCACTGAAGCTTTCTTT	CASSQDSGGTEAFF
.	TRBJ2-6	.	TRBV6-5	TGTGCCAGCGGAGTCAACGTCCTGACTTTC	CASGVNVLTF
TRBD2	TRBJ2-3	.	TRBV7-2	TGTGCCAGCAGCTCGTACCCTAGCGGGGGGGCCGGCACAGATACGCAGTATTTT	CASSSYPSGGAGTDTQYF
.	TRBJ1-4	.	TRBV10-3	TGTGCCATCGGGGGGGATACTAATGAAAAACTGTTTTTT	CAIGGDTNEKLFF